This T cell receptor (beta chain) was sequenced for a study of T cell responses to AZD1222 COVID-19 vaccine. Broader study findings: Researchers took repertoire samples only after the peak T cell response had come.

On this clone itself: The antigen is not known.

V lost 6 bases and J lost 0, with 12 bases in between. This CDR3 is built from 15 residues. Germline V gene lookup returns CDR1 LNHDA and CDR2 SQIVND (reference sequence). Some clones are missing from TCRdb's copy, which holds only in-frame ones; the method was immunoSEQ multiplex PCR. The sample consists of more than 85,000 clones, 89% of them appearing once. V gene TRBV19 combines with J gene TRBJ1-5; no firm D call. The sample was peripheral blood, taken 28 days after the second AZD1222 dose. The source of this sequence is an adult who received the AZD1222 COVID-19 vaccine. In nucleotides, the CDR3 is TGTGCCAGTAGGCTTACACAAAATAGCAATCAGCCCCAGCATTTT. Translated: CASRLTQNSNQPQHF.